The 30 T cell receptor beta chains below were found in one sample sequenced in a study of human T cells and chemical hapten exposure. TCRdb itself ran the RACE reads through MiXCR, one entry per CDR3 protein. The table lists 70,000 to 75,000 distinct CDR3 sequences, about 31% of them singletons. The time point is: patch test 1, 2 weeks after DPC sensitization. Documented treatment: therapeutic diphenylcyclopropenone sensitization with weekly scalp DPC. The material was whole blood, obtained in connection with sensitization to the hapten diphenylcyclopropenone (DPC). These receptors were collected from a middle-aged man with alopecia areata. Some clones in this sample may be carry-over from other donors' samples.

The V gene is TRBV5-1, the J gene TRBJ2-7; 8 positions agree with TRBD1. CDR3 size: 16 residues. Trimming took 2 bases from V and 2 from J; bases not matched to a gene: 9. CDR1 and CDR2 from the germline V gene are SGHRS and YFSETQ. The CDR3 DNA follows: TGCGCCAGCAGCTTCCCCGCCGGGACAGGCACCTACGAGCAGTACTTC. As protein: CASSFPAGTGTYEQYF. The full variable domain, rest sourced from reference TRBV5-1 and TRBJ2-7, is KAGVTQTPRYLIKTRGQQVTLSCSPISGHRSVSWYQQTPGQGLQFLFEYFSETQRNKGNFPGRFSGRQFSNSRSEMNVSTLELGDSALYLCASSFPAGTGTYEQYFGPGTRLTVT.

In its sample, this clonotype was seen a few times. This rearrangement joins TRBV27 to TRBJ1-4; D possibly corresponds to TRBD1 (6 bases). Germline V CDR1 and CDR2: MNHEY, SMNVEV (reference sequence). The CDR3 spans 17 residues. Trimming took 8 bases from V and 7 from J, leaving 26 bases between them. CDR3 DNA sequence: TGTGCCAGCGGTTATACAGGGTTCCCCAGGGAAGGTGAAAAACTGTTTTTT. This codes for CASGYTGFPREGEKLFF.

This clonotype was detected only a few times. CDR3 loop: CAISESSGVTDTQYF. The CDR3 DNA reads TGTGCCATCAGTGAGTCGAGCGGGGTCACAGATACGCAGTATTTT. The chain uses TRBV10-3 and TRBJ2-3; 7 nucleotides agree with TRBD2. CDR3 size: 15 residues. V trimming: 0 bases; J trimming: 2 bases; junction bases outside the gene matches: 2. Germline V CDR1 and CDR2: ENHRY, SYGVKD.

This clonotype was observed a few times. This chain connects TRBV18 to TRBJ2-2; TRBD2 might be the D (6 bases). The germline V gene encodes CDR1 KGHSH and CDR2 LQKENI. The V end lost 6 bases, the J end lost 1 base, and 6 bases lay between the germline ends. The CDR3 is made up of 13 amino acids. CDR3 DNA sequence: TGTGCCAGCTCGGGACTGAACACCGGGGAGCTGTTTTTT. Residues: CASSGLNTGELFF.

The rearrangement joins TRBV5-1 to TRBJ2-1; maybe TRBD2 (5 bases). There are 18 residues in the CDR3. Germline loops: CDR1 SGHRS, CDR2 YFSETQ. V lost 2 bases to trimming and J lost 0 bases, with 18 bases between them. CDR3 in DNA: TGCGCCAGCAGCTTAGGTATGCTAGCCCCTCGCTCCTACAATGAGCAGTTCTTC. Its translation: CASSLGMLAPRSYNEQFF.

The rearrangement joins TRBV12-3 or TRBV12-4 to TRBJ2-3, with D hard to call. The CDR3 consists of 15 residues. V was clipped by 7 bases and J by 0 bases, with 14 bases between them. CDR3: CASTISRSSTDTQYF. DNA of the CDR3: TGTGCCAGCACCATAAGCCGAAGTAGCACAGATACGCAGTATTTT.

In this sample, this clonotype turned up a few times. The chain links TRBV29-1 to TRBJ1-1, with a possible D match to TRBD1 (5 bases). The V and J ends lost 3 bases and 1 base respectively, with 9 bases between them. The CDR3 runs to 13 residues. The germline V gene encodes CDR1 SQVTM and CDR2 ANQGSEA. CDR3 loop: CSVDSGKNTEAFF. The CDR3 DNA is TGCAGCGTTGACTCAGGGAAGAACACTGAAGCTTTCTTT.

The gene calls are TRBV20-1 and TRBJ1-5, with D unclear. V dropped 4 bases and J dropped 5 bases, with 12 bases sitting between them. The CDR3 runs to 13 residues. The germline V gene has CDR1 DFQATT and CDR2 SNEGSKA (reference sequence). For the CDR3, the DNA is TGCAGTGCTAAGCGGGAGTCTTATCAGCCCCAGCATTTT. It translates to CSAKRESYQPQHF.

This clonotype was detected only a few times. The genes are TRBV20-1 and TRBJ1-5; 8 nucleotides line up with TRBD1. Germline CDR1 DFQATT, CDR2 SNEGSKA (reference sequence). The CDR3 is made up of 18 amino acids. V dropped 1 base and J dropped 0; count of bases not matched to a gene: 11. This CDR3 reads CSARARPGQVYSNQPQHF. The DNA for the CDR3 is TGCAGTGCTAGAGCGAGGCCGGGACAGGTTTATAGCAATCAGCCCCAGCATTTT.

This clonotype was seen a few times. The chain is built from TRBV20-1 and TRBJ2-7; 8 bases are shared with TRBD1. The CDR3 runs 13 residues. CDR1 and CDR2 (germline): DFQATT, SNEGSKA (reference sequence). After removal of 3 bases from V and 6 bases from J, the junction contained 7 bases not matched to a gene. This CDR3 is CSASADRVTEQYF. Written as DNA, the CDR3 is TGCAGTGCTAGTGCGGACAGGGTAACCGAGCAGTACTTC.

The J gene is TRBJ2-6, the V gene TRBV7-8; D uncertain. The V gene's germline CDR1 is SGHVS and CDR2 FQNEAQ. The V and J ends lost 4 bases and 2 bases respectively, with 9 bases between them. The CDR3 runs 15 residues. The CDR3 DNA follows: TGTGCCAGCAGCTCCCCTTTCGCTGGGGCCAACGTCCTGACTTTC. It specifies CASSSPFAGANVLTF.

This clonotype occurred a few times. The chain recombines TRBV3-1 with TRBJ2-3; TRBD1 or TRBD2 may be the D gene (5 bases each). V lost 1 base and J 0 bases, leaving 23 bases between the germline ends. Germline V gene sequence: CDR1 LGHDT, CDR2 YNNKEL (reference sequence). The CDR3 runs 20 residues. CDR3 sequence: CASSQGGVAGIATSTDTQYF. DNA for the CDR3: TGTGCCAGCAGCCAAGGGGGCGTTGCGGGCATAGCGACTAGCACAGATACGCAGTATTTT.

J is TRBJ2-5 and V is TRBV12-3 or TRBV12-4, with D possibly matching TRBD1 (6 bases). The CDR3 runs to 15 residues. The V and J ends lost 6 bases and 2 bases respectively, with 16 bases between them. The CDR3 is CASSLGDTHQETQYF. CDR3 DNA sequence: TGTGCCAGCAGCCTAGGGGACACCCATCAAGAGACCCAGTACTTC.

The genes are TRBV5-1 and TRBJ2-1, with TRBD2 matching over 11 bases. CDR3 length: 15 residues. Trimming took 3 bases from V and 9 from J; bases not matched to a gene: 8. CDR1 and CDR2 (germline): SGHRS, YFSETQ. This chain's CDR3 is CASSWTSGSVGEQFF. The CDR3 DNA is TGCGCCAGCAGCTGGACTAGCGGGTCAGTTGGTGAGCAGTTCTTC.

This chain uses TRBV20-1 with TRBJ2-3; maybe TRBD2 (5 bases). Germline V lookup: CDR1 DFQATT, CDR2 SNEGSKA (reference sequence). Deletions cut 7 bases from V and 2 bases from J, with 13 bases between. This CDR3 has 13 residues. The CDR3 reads CSGGWPPTDTQYF. CDR3 coding DNA: TGCAGTGGCGGGTGGCCCCCCACAGATACGCAGTATTTT.

This chain uses TRBV7-4 with TRBJ1-5, with D unclear. The CDR3 consists of 15 residues. V lost 8 bases, J lost 6 bases, and 20 bases lay in between. Germline CDR1 reads SGHVT; CDR2 reads SQSDAQ. The CDR3: CASGYWASEGQPQHF. In nucleotides, the CDR3 is TGTGCCAGCGGGTACTGGGCCTCTGAGGGTCAGCCCCAGCATTTT.

The chain has TRBV20-1 and TRBJ1-2, with TRBD1 as a possible D gene (6 bases). CDR1 and CDR2 (germline): DFQATT, SNEGSKA (reference sequence). Trimming took 3 bases from V and 5 from J, leaving 13 bases between them. CDR3 length equals 13 residues. CDR3 nucleotide sequence: TGCAGTGCTAGGGCCCTGGACAGTTATGGCTACACCTTC. Residues: CSARALDSYGYTF.

This clonotype showed up just a few times. The V call is TRBV11-1, the J call TRBJ2-7, with 13 bases matching TRBD2. V gave up 5 bases and J gave up 4 bases; unmatched junction bases: 5. The CDR3 spans 15 residues. CDR1 is SGHAT, CDR2 FQDESV, per germline (reference sequence). The CDR3: CASSQQGLAGYEQYF. CDR3 coding DNA: TGTGCCAGCAGCCAACAGGGACTAGCGGGATACGAGCAGTACTTC.

V and J are TRBV5-1 and TRBJ1-2; 7 positions agree with TRBD1. The CDR3 runs 14 residues. Losses at the gene ends were 4 bases for V and 4 bases for J; bases not matched to a gene: 7. The germline V gene encodes CDR1 SGHRS and CDR2 YFSETQ. The CDR3 nucleotides are TGCGCCAGCAGCGACGGGACAGTTGGCTATGGCTACACCTTC. This gives the protein CASSDGTVGYGYTF.

A few counts support this clonotype. V and J are TRBV5-1 and TRBJ2-7, with 8 bases lining up with TRBD1. There are 15 residues in the CDR3. V shed 4 bases, J shed 2 bases, and the junction held 8 bases outside the gene matches. From germline, CDR1 is SGHRS and CDR2 YFSETQ. CDR3 sequence reads: CASSRGQEKTYEQYF. CDR3 bases: TGCGCCAGCAGCCGGGGACAGGAAAAAACCTACGAGCAGTACTTC. Looking up the rest from reference TRBV5-1 and TRBJ2-7 gives the full variable domain: KAGVTQTPRYLIKTRGQQVTLSCSPISGHRSVSWYQQTPGQGLQFLFEYFSETQRNKGNFPGRFSGRQFSNSRSEMNVSTLELGDSALYLCASSRGQEKTYEQYFGPGTRLTVT.

The chain links TRBV27 to TRBJ2-3; either TRBD1 or TRBD2 may supply D (5 bases each). This CDR3 is built from 16 residues. From germline, CDR1 is MNHEY and CDR2 SMNVEV (reference sequence). V dropped 5 bases and J dropped 5 bases, with 20 bases sitting between them. The CDR3 nucleotides read TGTGCCAGCAGTCCCTCCGGGGCGGCTGGGGGAGATACGCAGTATTTT. Protein sequence: CASSPSGAAGGDTQYF.

This clonotype was observed a handful of times. The chain joins TRBV28 to TRBJ2-7; D may be TRBD2 (6 bases). Trimming took off 4 bases at V and 2 bases at J, with 12 bases between the two ends. The CDR3 is 14 amino acids. Germline V CDR1 and CDR2: MDHEN, SYDVKM. The CDR3, as DNA: TGTGCCAGCAGTTCCGCCGGCGGGGCCTACGAGCAGTACTTC. It translates to CASSSAGGAYEQYF.

This clonotype was seen a few times. An end of the junction differs from the germline gene, which may be a read error. CDR3 sequence reads: CASSPLQSGAYPF. CDR3 DNA: TGTGCCAGCTCACCGCTCCAGTCGGGGGCCTACCCTTTT. The gene calls are TRBV18 and TRBJ2-3, with D possibly called TRBD1 or TRBD2 (6 bases each). This CDR3 spans 13 amino acids. Germline CDR1 reads KGHSH; CDR2 reads LQKENI.

The chain employs TRBV12-2 and TRBJ1-1. TRBV12-2 is flagged as a pseudogene. This CDR3 is built from 17 residues. The CDR3 region has the DNA TGTGCAAGTCGCATCCCCGCAAGGAACAGACCCTACACTGAAGCTTTCTTT. As protein: CASRIPARNRPYTEAFF.

This clonotype was seen only a few times. The chain employs TRBV7-2 and TRBJ2-5, with TRBD2 identical over 8 bases. The CDR3 has 13 residues. Per the germline V gene, CDR1 is SGHTA and CDR2 is FQGNSA. Trimming took 3 bases from V and 5 from J; bases not matched to a gene: 2. The CDR3 DNA reads TGTGCCAGCAGCTTTCGGGGGGGGGAGACCCAGTACTTC. It specifies CASSFRGGETQYF.

There are many counts of this clonotype. The V and J genes are TRBV6-4 and TRBJ2-3; TRBD1 matches 11 bases. The V segment lost 4 bases and the J segment 3 bases; nucleotides outside the gene matches: 3. The germline gives CDR1 MRHNA, CDR2 SNTAGT. The CDR3 extends over 15 amino acids. The CDR3: CASSAGTGGTDTQYF. The DNA for the CDR3 is TGTGCCAGCAGTGCTGGGACAGGGGGGACAGATACGCAGTATTTT.

This rearrangement joins TRBV5-1 to TRBJ2-7; 8 nucleotides line up with TRBD1. Germline V gene sequence: CDR1 SGHRS, CDR2 YFSETQ. V shed 0 bases and J 3 bases; nucleotides not matched to a gene: 5. This CDR3 contains 15 residues. This CDR3 is CASSLGHTGGYEQYF. The CDR3 bases are TGCGCCAGCAGCTTGGGGCACACAGGGGGCTACGAGCAGTACTTC. The full variable domain, in which reference TRBV5-1 and TRBJ2-7 provide the parts outside the CDR3, is KAGVTQTPRYLIKTRGQQVTLSCSPISGHRSVSWYQQTPGQGLQFLFEYFSETQRNKGNFPGRFSGRQFSNSRSEMNVSTLELGDSALYLCASSLGHTGGYEQYFGPGTRLTVT.

This clonotype has only one observation. The rearrangement uses TRBV5-6 and TRBJ2-3; TRBD1 matches 7 bases. Trimming at V came to 3 bases and at J to 2 bases, leaving 9 bases not matched to a gene. Germline CDR1 SGHDT, CDR2 YYEEEE. CDR3 size: 16 residues. The CDR3 loop is CASSSGTVLHTDTQYF. Written as DNA, the CDR3 is TGTGCCAGCAGCTCCGGGACAGTCCTCCACACAGATACGCAGTATTTT. The full variable domain, its missing parts supplied by reference TRBV5-6 and TRBJ2-3, is DAGVTQSPTHLIKTRGQQVTLRCSPKSGHDTVSWYQQALGQGPQFIFQYYEEEERQRGNFPDRFSGHQFPNYSSELNVNALLLGDSALYLCASSSGTVLHTDTQYFGPGTRLTVL.

This chain connects TRBV24-1 to TRBJ2-3; D is tentatively TRBD1 or TRBD2 (5 bases each). Germline V gene sequence: CDR1 KGHDR, CDR2 SFDVKD. V was clipped by 9 bases and J by 7 bases, with 16 bases between them. The CDR3 is 13 residues long. CDR3 nucleotides: TGTGCCACCCCGTCGGGGCTGGTGAATACGCAGTATTTT. Protein product: CATPSGLVNTQYF.

This clonotype was observed a few times. The chain links TRBV6-5 to TRBJ1-1, with a possible D match to TRBD1 (5 bases). V lost 4 bases and J 3 bases, leaving 15 bases between the germline ends. Per the germline V gene, CDR1 is MNHEY and CDR2 is SVGAGI. The CDR3 is made up of 15 amino acids. DNA of the CDR3: TGTGCCAGCAGTTCGACAGCCCTACCTGACACTGAAGCTTTCTTT. This encodes CASSSTALPDTEAFF.